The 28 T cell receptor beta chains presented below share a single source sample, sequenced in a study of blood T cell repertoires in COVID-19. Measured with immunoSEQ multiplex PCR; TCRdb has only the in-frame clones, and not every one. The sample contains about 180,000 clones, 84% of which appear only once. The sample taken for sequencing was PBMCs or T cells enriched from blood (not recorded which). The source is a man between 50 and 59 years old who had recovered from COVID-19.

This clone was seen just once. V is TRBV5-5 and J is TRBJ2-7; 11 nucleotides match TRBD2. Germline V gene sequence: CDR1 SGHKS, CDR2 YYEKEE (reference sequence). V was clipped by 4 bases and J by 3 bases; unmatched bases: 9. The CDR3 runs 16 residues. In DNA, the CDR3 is TGTGCCAGCAGCCCCGTTAGCGGGGGGGCAGGCTACGAGCAGTACTTC. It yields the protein CASSPVSGGAGYEQYF.

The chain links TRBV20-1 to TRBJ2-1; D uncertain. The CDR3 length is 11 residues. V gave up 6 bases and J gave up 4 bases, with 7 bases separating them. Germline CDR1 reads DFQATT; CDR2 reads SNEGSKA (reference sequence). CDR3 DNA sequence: TGCAGTGCCCCAGGTTACAATGAGCAGTTCTTC. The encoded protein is CSAPGYNEQFF.

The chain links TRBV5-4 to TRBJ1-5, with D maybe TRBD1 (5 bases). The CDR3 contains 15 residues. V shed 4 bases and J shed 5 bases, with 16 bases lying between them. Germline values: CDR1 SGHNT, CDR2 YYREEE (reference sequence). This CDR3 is CASSPGGSDDQPQHF. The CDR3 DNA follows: TGTGCCAGCAGCCCCGGGGGGTCCGACGATCAGCCCCAGCATTTT. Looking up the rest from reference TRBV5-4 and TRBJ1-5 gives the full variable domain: ETGVTQSPTHLIKTRGQQVTLRCSSQSGHNTVSWYQQALGQGPQFIFQYYREEENGRGNFPPRFSGLQFPNYSSELNVNALELDDSALYLCASSPGGSDDQPQHFGDGTRLSIL.

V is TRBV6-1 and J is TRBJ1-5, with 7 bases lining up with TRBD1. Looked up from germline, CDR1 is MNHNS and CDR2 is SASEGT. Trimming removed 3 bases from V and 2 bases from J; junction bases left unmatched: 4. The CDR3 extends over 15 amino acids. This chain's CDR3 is CASSDFGQGNQPQHF. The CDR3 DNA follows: TGTGCCAGCAGTGATTTTGGACAGGGCAATCAGCCCCAGCATTTT.

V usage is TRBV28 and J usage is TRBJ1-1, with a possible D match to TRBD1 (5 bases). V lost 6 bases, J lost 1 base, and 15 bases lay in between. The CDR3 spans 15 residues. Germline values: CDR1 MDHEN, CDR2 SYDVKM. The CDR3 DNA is TGTGCCAGCAGGTTCCCGGCAGGGCAGAACACTGAAGCTTTCTTT. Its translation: CASRFPAGQNTEAFF.

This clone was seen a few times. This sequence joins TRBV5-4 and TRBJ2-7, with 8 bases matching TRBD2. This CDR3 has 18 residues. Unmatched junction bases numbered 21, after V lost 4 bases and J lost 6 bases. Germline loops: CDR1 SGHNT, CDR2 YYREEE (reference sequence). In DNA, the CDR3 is TGTGCCAGCAGCCGGGTACCGGTCGGGGGGGCGTCCGAATCCGAGCAGTACTTC. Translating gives CASSRVPVGGASESEQYF.

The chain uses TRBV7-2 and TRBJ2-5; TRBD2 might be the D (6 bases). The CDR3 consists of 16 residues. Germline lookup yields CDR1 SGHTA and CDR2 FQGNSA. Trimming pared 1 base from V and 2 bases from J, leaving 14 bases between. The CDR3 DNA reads TGTGCCAGCAGCTTAGGCTGGGGACGGGGGCAAGAGACCCAGTACTTC. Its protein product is CASSLGWGRGQETQYF.

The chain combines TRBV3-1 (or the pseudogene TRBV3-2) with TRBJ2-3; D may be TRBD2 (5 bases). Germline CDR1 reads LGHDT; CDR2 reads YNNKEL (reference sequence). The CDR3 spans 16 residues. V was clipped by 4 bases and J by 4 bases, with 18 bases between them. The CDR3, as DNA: TGTGCCAGCAGCCCGGTACAAGGTGGAGGCGCAGATACGCAGTATTTT. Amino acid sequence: CASSPVQGGGADTQYF.

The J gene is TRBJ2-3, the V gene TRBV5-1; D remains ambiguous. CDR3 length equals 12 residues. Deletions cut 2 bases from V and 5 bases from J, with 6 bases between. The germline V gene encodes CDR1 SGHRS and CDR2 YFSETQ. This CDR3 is CASSLSGDTQYF. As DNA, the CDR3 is TGCGCCAGCAGCTTATCAGGAGATACGCAGTATTTT. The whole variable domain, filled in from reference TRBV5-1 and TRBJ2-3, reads KAGVTQTPRYLIKTRGQQVTLSCSPISGHRSVSWYQQTPGQGLQFLFEYFSETQRNKGNFPGRFSGRQFSNSRSEMNVSTLELGDSALYLCASSLSGDTQYFGPGTRLTVL.

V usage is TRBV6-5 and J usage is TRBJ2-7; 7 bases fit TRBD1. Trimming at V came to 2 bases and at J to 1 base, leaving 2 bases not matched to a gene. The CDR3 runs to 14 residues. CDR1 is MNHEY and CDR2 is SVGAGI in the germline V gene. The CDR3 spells CASSYGTESYEQYF. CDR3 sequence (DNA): TGTGCCAGCAGTTACGGGACAGAATCCTACGAGCAGTACTTC.

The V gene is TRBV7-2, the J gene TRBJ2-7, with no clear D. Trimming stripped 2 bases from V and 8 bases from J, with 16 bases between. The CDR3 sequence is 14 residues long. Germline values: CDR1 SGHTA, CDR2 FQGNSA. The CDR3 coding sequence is TGTGCCAGCAGCTTAAGTAGCAGCTACGACCAGCAGTACTTC. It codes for CASSLSSSYDQQYF.

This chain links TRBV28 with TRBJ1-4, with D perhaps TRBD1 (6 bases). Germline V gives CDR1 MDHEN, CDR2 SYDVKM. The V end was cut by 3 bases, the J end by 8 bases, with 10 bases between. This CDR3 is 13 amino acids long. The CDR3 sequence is CASSLQGREKLFF. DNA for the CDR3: TGTGCCAGCAGTTTGCAGGGGCGGGAAAAACTGTTTTTT.

This CDR3 is CASSPSGTSSSSYNEQFF. CDR3 nucleotide sequence: TGTGCCAGCTCACCATCCGGGACTAGCTCCAGCTCCTACAATGAGCAGTTCTTC. The chain couples TRBV18 to TRBJ2-1; TRBD2 agrees at 9 bases. The V gene end was trimmed by 2 bases and the J gene end by 0 bases; junction bases not matched to a gene: 8. The CDR3 sequence is 18 residues long. Germline V gene lookup returns CDR1 KGHSH and CDR2 LQKENI.

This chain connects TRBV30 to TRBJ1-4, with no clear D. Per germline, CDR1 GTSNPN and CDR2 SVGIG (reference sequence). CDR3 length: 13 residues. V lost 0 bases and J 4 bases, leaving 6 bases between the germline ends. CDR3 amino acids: CAWSVLVNEKLFF. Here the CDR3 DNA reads TGTGCCTGGAGTGTCCTTGTTAATGAAAAACTGTTTTTT.

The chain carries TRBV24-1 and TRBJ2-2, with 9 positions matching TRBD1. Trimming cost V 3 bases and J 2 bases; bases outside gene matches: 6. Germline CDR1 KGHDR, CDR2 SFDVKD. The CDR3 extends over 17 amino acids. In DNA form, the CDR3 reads TGTGCCACCAGTGATCCTCAGACAGGGGGAAACACCGGGGAGCTGTTTTTT. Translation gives CATSDPQTGGNTGELFF.

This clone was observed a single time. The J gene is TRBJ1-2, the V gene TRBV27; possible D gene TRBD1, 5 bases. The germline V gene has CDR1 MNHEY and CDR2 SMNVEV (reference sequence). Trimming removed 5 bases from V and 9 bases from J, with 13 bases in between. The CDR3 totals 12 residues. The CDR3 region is CASSAQGGSYTF. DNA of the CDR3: TGTGCCAGCAGTGCGCAGGGTGGAAGCTACACCTTC.

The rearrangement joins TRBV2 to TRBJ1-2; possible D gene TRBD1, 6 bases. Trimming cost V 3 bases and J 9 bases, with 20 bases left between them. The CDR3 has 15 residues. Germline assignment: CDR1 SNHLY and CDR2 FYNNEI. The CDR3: CASSDGGQGLGSYTF. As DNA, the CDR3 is TGTGCCAGCAGTGACGGTGGCCAGGGGCTTGGGAGCTACACCTTC.

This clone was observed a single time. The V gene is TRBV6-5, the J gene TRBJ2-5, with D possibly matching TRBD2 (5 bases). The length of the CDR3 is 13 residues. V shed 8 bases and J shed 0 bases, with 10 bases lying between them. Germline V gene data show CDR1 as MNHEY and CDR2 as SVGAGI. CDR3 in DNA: TGTGCCAGCTCGGGGTACTACCAAGAGACCCAGTACTTC. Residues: CASSGYYQETQYF.

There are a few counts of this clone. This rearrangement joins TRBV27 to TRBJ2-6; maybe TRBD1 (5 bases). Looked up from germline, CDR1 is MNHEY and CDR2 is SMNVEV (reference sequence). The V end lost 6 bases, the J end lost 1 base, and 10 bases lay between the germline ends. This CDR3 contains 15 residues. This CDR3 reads CASRMAGSGANVLTF. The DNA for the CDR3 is TGTGCCAGCAGAATGGCAGGGTCTGGGGCCAACGTCCTGACTTTC. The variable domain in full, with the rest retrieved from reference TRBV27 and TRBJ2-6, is EAQVTQNPRYLITVTGKKLTVTCSQNMNHEYMSWYRQDPGLGLRQIYYSMNVEVTDKGDVPEGYKVSRKEKRNFPLILESPSPNQTSLYFCASRMAGSGANVLTFGAGSRLTVL.

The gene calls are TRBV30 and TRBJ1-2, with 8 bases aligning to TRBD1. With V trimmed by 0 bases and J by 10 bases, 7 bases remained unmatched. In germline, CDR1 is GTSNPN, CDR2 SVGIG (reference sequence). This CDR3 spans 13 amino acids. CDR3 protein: CAWSVVRGQDYTF. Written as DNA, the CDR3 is TGTGCCTGGAGTGTCGTCAGGGGGCAGGACTACACCTTC.

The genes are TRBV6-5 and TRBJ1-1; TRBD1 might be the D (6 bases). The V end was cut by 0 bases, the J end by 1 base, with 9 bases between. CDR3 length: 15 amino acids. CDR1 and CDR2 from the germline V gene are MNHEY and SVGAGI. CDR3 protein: CASSYSNRENTEAFF. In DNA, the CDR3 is TGTGCCAGCAGTTACTCGAACAGGGAGAACACTGAAGCTTTCTTT.

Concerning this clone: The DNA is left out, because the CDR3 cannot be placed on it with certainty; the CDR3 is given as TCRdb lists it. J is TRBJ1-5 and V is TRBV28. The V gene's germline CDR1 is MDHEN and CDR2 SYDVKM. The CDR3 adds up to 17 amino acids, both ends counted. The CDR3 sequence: CASSFGSGVGGNQPQHF.

CDR3 bases: TGTGCCAGCAGTTTATTAGGGACAGGAGTCTATTCCACTGAAGCTTTCTTT. This codes for CASSLLGTGVYSTEAFF. This chain joins TRBV28 and TRBJ1-1, with 8 bases fitting TRBD1. CDR1 MDHEN and CDR2 SYDVKM come from the germline V gene. The CDR3 extends over 17 amino acids. Trimming took 1 base from V and 4 from J; bases not matched to a gene: 11.

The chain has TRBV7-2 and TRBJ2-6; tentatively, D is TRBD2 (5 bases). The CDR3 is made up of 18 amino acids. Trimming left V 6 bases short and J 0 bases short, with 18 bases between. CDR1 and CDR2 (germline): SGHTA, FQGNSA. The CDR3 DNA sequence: TGTGCCAGCAGAGGGCCGAGGGAAATAAGCTCTGGGGCCAACGTCCTGACTTTC. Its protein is CASRGPREISSGANVLTF.

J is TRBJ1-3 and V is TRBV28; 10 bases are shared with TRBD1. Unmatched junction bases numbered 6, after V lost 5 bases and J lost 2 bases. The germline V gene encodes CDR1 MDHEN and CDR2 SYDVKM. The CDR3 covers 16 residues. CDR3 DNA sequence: TGTGCCAGCAGTAGCGGGACAGGGGCTCCTGGAAACACCATATATTTT. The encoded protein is CASSSGTGAPGNTIYF.

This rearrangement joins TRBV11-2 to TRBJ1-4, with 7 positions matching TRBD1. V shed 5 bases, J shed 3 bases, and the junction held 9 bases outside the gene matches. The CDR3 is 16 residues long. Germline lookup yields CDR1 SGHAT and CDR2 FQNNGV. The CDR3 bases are TGTGCCAGCAGCACAACAGGGGCGGTGGCTAATGAAAAACTGTTTTTT. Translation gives CASSTTGAVANEKLFF.

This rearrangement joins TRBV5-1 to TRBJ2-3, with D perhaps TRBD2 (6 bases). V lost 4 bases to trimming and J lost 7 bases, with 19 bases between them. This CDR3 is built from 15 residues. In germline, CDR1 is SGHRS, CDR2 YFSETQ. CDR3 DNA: TGCGCCAGCAGCCTCGGGACTCCTGCACTAAATACGCAGTATTTT. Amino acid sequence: CASSLGTPALNTQYF. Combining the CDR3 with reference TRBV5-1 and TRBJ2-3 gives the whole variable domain KAGVTQTPRYLIKTRGQQVTLSCSPISGHRSVSWYQQTPGQGLQFLFEYFSETQRNKGNFPGRFSGRQFSNSRSEMNVSTLELGDSALYLCASSLGTPALNTQYFGPGTRLTVL.

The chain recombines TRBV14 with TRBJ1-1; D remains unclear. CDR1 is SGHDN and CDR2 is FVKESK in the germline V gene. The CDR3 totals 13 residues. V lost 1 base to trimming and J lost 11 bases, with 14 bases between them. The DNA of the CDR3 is TGTGCCAGCAGCCAAGTTTTCGGGGAAGGGGCTTTCTTT. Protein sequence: CASSQVFGEGAFF.